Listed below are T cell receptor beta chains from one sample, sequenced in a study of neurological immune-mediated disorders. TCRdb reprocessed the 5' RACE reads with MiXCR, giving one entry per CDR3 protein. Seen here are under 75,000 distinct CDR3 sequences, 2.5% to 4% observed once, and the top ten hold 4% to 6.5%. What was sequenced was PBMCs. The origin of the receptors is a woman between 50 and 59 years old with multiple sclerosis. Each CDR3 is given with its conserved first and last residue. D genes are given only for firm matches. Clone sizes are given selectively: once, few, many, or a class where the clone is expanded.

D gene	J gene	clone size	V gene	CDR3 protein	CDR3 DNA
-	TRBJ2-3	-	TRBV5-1	CASSSDGSPTDTQYF	TGCGCCAGCAGTTCCGACGGGAGTCCCACAGATACGCAGTATTTT
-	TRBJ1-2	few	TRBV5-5	CASSILRRDGYTF	TGTGCCAGCTCTATTCTGCGGAGGGATGGCTACACCTTC
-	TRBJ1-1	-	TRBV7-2	CASSFGSEAFF	TGTGCCAGCAGCTTTGGCAGTGAAGCTTTCTTT
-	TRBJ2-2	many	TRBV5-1	CASSLAVSTGELFF	TGCGCCAGCAGCTTGGCCGTGAGCACCGGGGAGCTGTTTTTT
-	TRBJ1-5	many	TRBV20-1	CSARAWVNQPQHF	TGCAGTGCTAGAGCTTGGGTAAATCAGCCCCAGCATTTT
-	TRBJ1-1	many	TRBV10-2	CASSEAGTEAFF	TGCGCCAGCAGTGAGGCGGGGACTGAAGCTTTCTTT
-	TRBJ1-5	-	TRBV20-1	CSAALRQAHQPQHF	TGCAGTGCCGCCCTTCGACAGGCGCATCAGCCCCAGCATTTT
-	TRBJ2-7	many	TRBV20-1	CSASSAYEQYF	TGCAGTGCTAGTTCAGCCTACGAGCAGTACTTC
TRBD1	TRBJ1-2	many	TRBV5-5	CASSLGAQTGNYGYTF	TGTGCCAGCAGCTTGGGGGCACAGACAGGGAACTATGGCTACACCTTC
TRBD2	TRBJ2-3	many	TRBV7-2	CASSLAGLAVGDTQYF	TGTGCCAGCAGCTTAGCAGGGCTAGCGGTGGGGGATACGCAGTATTTT
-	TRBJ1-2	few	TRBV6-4	CASSQQGSYGYTF	TGTGCCAGCAGCCAACAGGGAAGCTATGGCTACACCTTC
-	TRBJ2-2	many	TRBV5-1	CASSLAASTGELFF	TGCGCCAGCAGCTTGGCCGCGAGCACCGGGGAGCTGTTTTTT
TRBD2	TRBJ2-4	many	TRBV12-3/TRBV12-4	CASKLAGAKNIQYF	TGTGCCAGCAAACTAGCGGGAGCCAAAAACATTCAGTACTTC
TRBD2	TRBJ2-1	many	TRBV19	CASSIGGGRYGEQFF	TGTGCCAGTAGTATTGGGGGGGGACGGTATGGTGAGCAGTTCTTC
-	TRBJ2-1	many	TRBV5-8	CASSLGGTGNYDEQFF	TGTGCCAGCAGCTTGGGGGGGACTGGGAACTACGATGAGCAGTTCTTC
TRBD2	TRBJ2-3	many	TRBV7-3	CASSRKGLAGGKDTQYF	TGTGCCAGCAGCAGAAAGGGACTAGCGGGAGGGAAAGATACGCAGTATTTT